Ten or more counts support the clone carrying this T cell receptor (beta chain). The data belong to a study of T cells of healthy individuals. TCRdb passed the 5' RACE reads through MiXCR, listing each CDR3 protein once. The data show approximately 89,000 distinct CDR3 sequences, with roughly 5% seen just once and 7.5% held by the top ten. The sequence was obtained from a female donor in good health.

This CDR3 is CASSVKRGTPRDYNEQFF. In DNA, the CDR3 is TGTGCCAGCAGCGTAAAACGGGGGACTCCTCGAGACTACAATGAGCAGTTCTTC. The chain uses TRBV9 and TRBJ2-1; maybe TRBD2 (6 bases). CDR1 and CDR2 from the germline V gene are SGDLS and YYNGEE. Trimming took 1 base from V and 3 from J, leaving 20 bases between them. The CDR3 contains 18 residues.